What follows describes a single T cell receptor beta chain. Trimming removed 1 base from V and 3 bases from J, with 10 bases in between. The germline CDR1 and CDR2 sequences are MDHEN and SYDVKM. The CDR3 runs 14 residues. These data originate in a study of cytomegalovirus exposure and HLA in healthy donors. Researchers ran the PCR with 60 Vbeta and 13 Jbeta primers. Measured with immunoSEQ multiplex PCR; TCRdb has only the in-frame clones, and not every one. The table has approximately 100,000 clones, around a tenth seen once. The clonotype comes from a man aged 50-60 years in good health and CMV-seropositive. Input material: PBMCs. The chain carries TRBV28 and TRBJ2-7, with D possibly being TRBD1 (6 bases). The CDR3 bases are TGTGCCAGCAGTTTATTGACAGGCTTCTACGAGCAGTACTTC. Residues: CASSLLTGFYEQYF.